The rows below give T cell receptor beta chains drawn from one sample of a study of T cells in Graves' hyperthyroidism and ophthalmopathy. In TCRdb, the multiplex PCR reads were re-called with MiXCR into one record per CDR3 protein. Counted here are a few hundred thousand distinct CDR3 sequences, approximately 14% occurring once; the ten biggest clones make up around 7.5%. Sequencing used blood. These receptors all stem from a woman in her 30s with Graves' hyperthyroidism. Each CDR3 is given with its conserved first and last residue. Fields, in order: J gene, D gene, V gene, CDR3 length, clone size, CDR3 DNA, CDR3 protein. The D gene is left open where the match is weak. Size is omitted from some rows. Given values are once, few, many or a class for expanded clones.

>TRBJ2-1|-|TRBV5-1|15|many
TGCGCCAGCAGCTTGTTCGACCCCTCCTACAATGAGCAGTTCTTC
CASSLFDPSYNEQFF
>TRBJ1-5|-|TRBV6-1|11|-
TGTGCCAGCACCTTAGGGGGGCCCCAGCATTTT
CASTLGGPQHF
>TRBJ1-5|-|TRBV15|15|few
TGTGCCACCAGCAGAGATATCGATAACAATCAGCCCCAGCATTTT
CATSRDIDNNQPQHF
>TRBJ2-2|TRBD1|TRBV6-2/TRBV6-3|14|many
TGTGCCAGCACACCGGGACAGCACACCGGGGAGCTGTTTTTT
CASTPGQHTGELFF
>TRBJ1-1|TRBD1|TRBV5-1|18|few
TGCGCCAGCAGCTTCCTACCGAACATGGGACAGGGTGACACTGAAGCTTTCTTT
CASSFLPNMGQGDTEAFF
>TRBJ2-3|-|TRBV20-1|17|few
TGCAGTGCTAGAGATGGACGCGACTGGCCAAGCACAGATACGCAGTATTTT
CSARDGRDWPSTDTQYF
>TRBJ1-5|TRBD1|TRBV2|13|many
TGTGCCAGCCGGACAGGGGGCCGTCAGCCCCAGCATTTT
CASRTGGRQPQHF
>TRBJ1-5|TRBD1|TRBV4-3|18|-
TGCGCCAGCAGCCAAGAGGGGGCTGACAGGGGAAGCAATCAGCCCCAGCATTTT
CASSQEGADRGSNQPQHF
>TRBJ1-4|-|TRBV7-2|16|-
-
CASSFGPGQGISKLFF
>TRBJ2-3|TRBD1|TRBV28|15|-
TGTGCCAGCAGTACGACCGGGACAGGGGGGGATACGCAGTATTTT
CASSTTGTGGDTQYF
>TRBJ2-7|-|TRBV20-1|11|many
TGCAGTGCTAGAGGGACCCAGGAGCAGTACTTC
CSARGTQEQYF
>TRBJ2-1|TRBD2|TRBV12-3/TRBV12-4|14|-
TGTGCCAGCAGACGACTAGCGGGCCACAATGAGCAGTTCTTC
CASRRLAGHNEQFF
>TRBJ1-5|-|TRBV3-1|14|many
TGTGCCAGCAGCCAGGACATGAACAATCAGCCCCAGCATTTT
CASSQDMNNQPQHF
>TRBJ2-7|TRBD2|TRBV20-1|17|many
TGCAGTGCGATAACCGGGACTAGCGGGAGGGCCTCTCAAGAGCAGTACTTC
CSAITGTSGRASQEQYF
>TRBJ1-4|-|TRBV10-3|14|-
TGTGCCATCAGTGAGTCGAATGGGGATGAAAAACTGTTTTTT
CAISESNGDEKLFF
>TRBJ1-6|-|TRBV20-1|13|-
TGCAGTGCGCGGACACAGAAAAACTCACCCCTCCACTTT
CSARTQKNSPLHF
>TRBJ2-7|TRBD2|TRBV7-2|16|many
TGTGCCAGCAGCTTACCGACCGGGTACGGGGGGGACGAGCAGTACTTC
CASSLPTGYGGDEQYF
>TRBJ2-5|-|TRBV5-1|14|few
TGCGCCAGCAGCTCGGAGGGAAGCCGGGAGACCCAGTACTTC
CASSSEGSRETQYF
>TRBJ2-1|TRBD2|TRBV5-1|17|many
TGCGCCAGCAGCCGCACGGGGCGGGAGGGCTCGTACAATGAGCAGTTCTTC
CASSRTGREGSYNEQFF
>TRBJ2-2|-|TRBV2|13|many
TGTGCAAGCGGTGGCGGGGTCGGCGGGGAGCTGTTTTTT
CASGGGVGGELFF
>TRBJ2-7|-|TRBV20-1|14|many
TGCAGTGCTAGTACCGGGACCCAAGCCTACGAGCAGTACTTC
CSASTGTQAYEQYF
>TRBJ2-3|TRBD2|TRBV27|15|-
TGTGCCAGCAGTTACACTAGCGGGAGTGGGGATACGCAGTATTTT
CASSYTSGSGDTQYF
>TRBJ2-5|-|TRBV6-2/TRBV6-3|11|few
TGTGCCGGCAGTTACTCCGGGAAAGAGTACTTC
CAGSYSGKEYF
>TRBJ2-3|TRBD2|TRBV6-4|16|-
TGTGCCAGCAGCCGGACTAGCGGGAGTGGTACAGATACGCAGTATTTT
CASSRTSGSGTDTQYF
>TRBJ1-2|-|TRBV28|14|many
TGTGCCAGCAGTTTGGGGCACAGGGCCTATGGCTACACCTTC
CASSLGHRAYGYTF
>TRBJ2-7|-|TRBV28|14|many
TGTGCCAGCAGCCTCCGGGGGCTCTTCGGGGAGCAGTACTTC
CASSLRGLFGEQYF
>TRBJ2-1|-|TRBV7-2|14|many
TGTGCCAGCAGCTTAGGACTGGGGTACGGTGAGCAGTTCTTC
CASSLGLGYGEQFF
>TRBJ2-1|TRBD2|TRBV15|17|many
TGTGCCACCAGCAGAGCCCGACTAGCACAATACTACAATGAGCAGTTCTTC
CATSRARLAQYYNEQFF
>TRBJ2-2|-|TRBV5-1|15|many
TGCGCCAGCAGCTTGTTTCCCAGGGAGGCCGGGGAGCTGTTTTTT
CASSLFPREAGELFF
>TRBJ2-7|-|TRBV2|12|many
TGTGCCAGCACGCGACAGCAATACGAGCAGTACTTC
CASTRQQYEQYF
>TRBJ2-7|TRBD2|TRBV20-1|15|-
TGCAGTGCTGGGGGGGGGCTAGCGGGTCTGAACGAGCAGTACTTC
CSAGGGLAGLNEQYF
>TRBJ1-3|-|TRBV19|17|-
TGTGCCAGTAATGGACGGATGCTTACCCGCTCTGGAAACACCATATATTTT
CASNGRMLTRSGNTIYF
>TRBJ1-2|TRBD1|TRBV20-1|16|many
TGCAGTGCTAGAGTGGGGACAGGGGGCAAGGACTATGGCTACACCTTC
CSARVGTGGKDYGYTF
>TRBJ2-1|TRBD2|TRBV20-1|13|-
TGCAGTGCTAGGCGAATAGCGGGAGGGACCTTGTTCTTC
CSARRIAGGTLFF
>TRBJ2-3|-|TRBV29-1|14|-
TGCAGCGTTGAGGATGAGATACACACAGATACGCAGTATTTT
CSVEDEIHTDTQYF
>TRBJ2-1|-|TRBV4-1|11|-
TGCGCCAGCAGCCAACCGGGGGAGCAGTTCTTC
CASSQPGEQFF